Given below is one T cell receptor beta chain in context. The antigen remains undetermined. This specimen comes from a study of immune evolution from preneoplasia to lung adenocarcinoma. Germline V gene sequence: CDR1 SGDLS, CDR2 YYNGEE. V was cut by 4 bases and J by 0 bases, with 8 bases left in between. The CDR3 is 14 amino acids. The table came from immunoSEQ multiplex PCR; TCRdb's copy has only in-frame clones and leaves some out. The sample yields 3,500 to 4,500 clones, 76% seen once. Study-wide findings and caveats: KRAS-mutant nodules had the highest T cell clonality.

The rearrangement joins TRBV9 to TRBJ1-5, with D hard to call. Sequencing was done on a sample of FFPE lung adenocarcinoma in situ tissue. This receptor was taken from a person aged 55-80 years with lung adenocarcinoma. The CDR3 nucleotides read TGTGCCAGCAGCTCCAGTGGTAGCAATCAGCCCCAGCATTTT. This gives the protein CASSSSGSNQPQHF.